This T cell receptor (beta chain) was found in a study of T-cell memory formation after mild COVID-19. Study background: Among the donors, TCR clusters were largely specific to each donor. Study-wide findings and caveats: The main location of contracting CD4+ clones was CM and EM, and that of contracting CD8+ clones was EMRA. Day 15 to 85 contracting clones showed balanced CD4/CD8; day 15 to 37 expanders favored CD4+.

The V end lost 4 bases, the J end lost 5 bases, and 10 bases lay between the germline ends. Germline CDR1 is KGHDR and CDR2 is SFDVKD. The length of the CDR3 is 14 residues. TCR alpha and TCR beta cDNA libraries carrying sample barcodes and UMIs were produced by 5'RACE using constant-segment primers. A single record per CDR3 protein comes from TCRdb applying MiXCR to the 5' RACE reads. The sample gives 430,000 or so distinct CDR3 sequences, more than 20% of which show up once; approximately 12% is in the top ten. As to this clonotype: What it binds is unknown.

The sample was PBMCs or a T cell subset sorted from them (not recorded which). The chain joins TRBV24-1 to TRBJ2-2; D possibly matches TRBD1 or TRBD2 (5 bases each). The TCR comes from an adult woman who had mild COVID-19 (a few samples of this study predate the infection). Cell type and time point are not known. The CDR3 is CATSEGPSTGELFF. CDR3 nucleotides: TGTGCCACCAGTGAGGGACCCTCGACCGGGGAGCTGTTTTTT.